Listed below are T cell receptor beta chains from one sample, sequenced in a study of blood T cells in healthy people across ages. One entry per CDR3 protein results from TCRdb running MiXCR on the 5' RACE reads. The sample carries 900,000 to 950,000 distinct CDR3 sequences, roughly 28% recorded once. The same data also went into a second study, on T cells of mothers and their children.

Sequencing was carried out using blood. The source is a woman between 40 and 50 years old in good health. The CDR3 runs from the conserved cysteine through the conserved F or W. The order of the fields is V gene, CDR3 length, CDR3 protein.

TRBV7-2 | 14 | CASNPGLASHEQFF
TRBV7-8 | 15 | CASSLEVTASSPLHF
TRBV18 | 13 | CASLTGDTGELFF
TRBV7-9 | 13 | CASTKWGNYEQYF
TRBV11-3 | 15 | CASSLGQGGAGELFF
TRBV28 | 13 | CASSLLADYEQYF
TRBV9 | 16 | CASSPLAGAPADTQYF
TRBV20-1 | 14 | CSASYGQGKETQYF
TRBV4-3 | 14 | CASSQDAGLYEQYF
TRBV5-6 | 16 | CASSDATSGGGSEQYF
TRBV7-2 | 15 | CASSLWGATNEKLFF
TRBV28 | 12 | CASSGQFTEAFF
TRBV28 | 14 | CASRSTGTVGKQYF
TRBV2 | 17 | CASSPRFAGGIEDGYTF
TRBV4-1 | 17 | CASSQELSRGKTGELLF
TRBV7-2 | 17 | CASSARQGLSSGNTIYF